The 18 T cell receptor beta chains reported below all come from one sample, sequenced in a study of post-analysis software for immune sequencing data. Overall study results and limits: Patients used about 5 TRBV segments, including TRBV5-6, TRBV5-1 and TRBV20-1, more often than controls.

Each TCR beta cDNA library carried unique molecular identifiers. TCRdb reprocessed the PCR reads via MiXCR and lists one record per CDR3 protein. There are hundreds of thousands of distinct CDR3 sequences in the sample; approximately 59% occur only once, and over 9% lies in the top ten. The antigens these receptors bind are not known. Input material: blood. These receptors were taken from a girl aged 2 to 9 with multiple sclerosis.

For the CDR3, the DNA is TGTGCCAGCAGCTCCGGAAACAGGCGACACTACGAGCAGTACTTC. It encodes CASSSGNRRHYEQYF. The chain employs TRBV5-5 and TRBJ2-7; a possible D gene is TRBD1 (5 bases). CDR1 is SGHKS and CDR2 is YYEKEE in the germline V gene (reference sequence). With 3 bases removed from V and 3 bases from J, the gap between germline ends came to 16 bases. The CDR3 has 15 amino acids.

The V gene is TRBV5-1, the J gene TRBJ2-3; a possible D gene is TRBD1 (5 bases). The CDR3 is made up of 14 amino acids. Trimming took off 1 base at V and 4 bases at J, with 10 bases between the two ends. Germline V gene sequence: CDR1 SGHRS, CDR2 YFSETQ. The CDR3 nucleotides read TGCGCCAGCAGCTTGACAGGCCCGGCAGATACGCAGTATTTT. Its protein is CASSLTGPADTQYF.

This chain joins TRBV20-1 and TRBJ2-1; weak D call: TRBD2 (6 bases). The ends were cut back, 0 bases at V and 4 bases at J, with 16 bases in the middle. The CDR3 consists of 16 residues. Germline values: CDR1 DFQATT, CDR2 SNEGSKA (reference sequence). The CDR3 coding sequence is TGCAGTGCTAGAGATCGGGCGGGGCCGCAGTACAATGAGCAGTTCTTC. Its protein is CSARDRAGPQYNEQFF.

The chain uses TRBV5-1 and TRBJ1-4; 9 bases map to TRBD1. This CDR3 is built from 15 residues. Germline V gives CDR1 SGHRS, CDR2 YFSETQ. V lost 3 bases to trimming and J lost 7 bases; unmatched junction nucleotides: 7. Written as DNA, the CDR3 is TGCGCCAGCAGCTCGTTACAGGGGGCGGGTGAAAAACTGTTTTTT. Translation: CASSSLQGAGEKLFF.

This clonotype was counted a few times. This chain links TRBV6-5 with TRBJ2-5; 14 bases are shared with TRBD2. CDR1 and CDR2 (germline): MNHEY, SVGAGI. The trim removed 6 bases at V and 2 bases at J, leaving 5 bases unmatched. The CDR3 consists of 16 residues. This CDR3 reads CASSDGTSGGQETQYF. The CDR3 coding sequence is TGTGCCAGCAGCGACGGGACTAGCGGGGGTCAAGAGACCCAGTACTTC.

This chain links TRBV4-3 with TRBJ2-5; 7 nucleotides match TRBD2. CDR1 and CDR2 (germline): LGHNA, YSLEER. Trimming at V came to 0 bases and at J to 2 bases, leaving 3 bases not matched to a gene. The CDR3 contains 15 residues. The CDR3 loop is CASSQDSGQQETQYF. CDR3 in DNA: TGCGCCAGCAGCCAAGATAGCGGGCAACAAGAGACCCAGTACTTC.

The J gene is TRBJ1-2, the V gene TRBV5-1; D not certain. Germline V gene sequence: CDR1 SGHRS, CDR2 YFSETQ. The V and J ends lost 4 bases and 3 bases respectively, with 13 bases between them. This CDR3 has 14 amino acids. The CDR3 loop reads CASSLSLVDYGYTF. DNA for the CDR3: TGCGCCAGCAGCCTATCACTCGTGGACTATGGCTACACCTTC.

V usage is TRBV29-1 and J usage is TRBJ2-1; weak D call: TRBD1 (6 bases). Germline V gives CDR1 SQVTM, CDR2 ANQGSEA. V lost 4 bases to trimming and J lost 6 bases, with 13 bases between them. CDR3 length equals 13 residues. The CDR3 DNA follows: TGCAGCGTTGGGGTGGGGGCCCGCAATGAGCAGTTCTTC. Residues: CSVGVGARNEQFF.

This clonotype came up a few times. This chain connects TRBV7-9 to TRBJ1-2; a weak D match, TRBD1 (5 bases). V was shortened by 1 base and J by 5 bases, with 11 bases between the two germline ends. The CDR3 has 14 residues. Germline V gene lookup returns CDR1 SEHNR and CDR2 FQNEAQ (reference sequence). The CDR3 protein is CASSLGGATYGYTF. The CDR3 nucleotides are TGTGCCAGCAGCTTAGGCGGGGCTACGTATGGCTACACCTTC.

This clonotype was seen a few times. This chain links TRBV14 with TRBJ2-1; D call uncertain. Looked up from germline, CDR1 is SGHDN and CDR2 is FVKESK. Trimming took 4 bases from V and 7 from J, leaving 17 bases between them. CDR3 size: 15 residues. CDR3 bases: TGTGCCAGCAGCCGAGAAGACCCTTTTATAAATGAGCAGTTCTTC. Its protein product is CASSREDPFINEQFF.

The chain carries TRBV7-9 and TRBJ2-5; D remains unclear. Germline lookup yields CDR1 SEHNR and CDR2 FQNEAQ (reference sequence). The CDR3 consists of 14 residues. Trimming shortened V by 5 bases and J by 4 bases, and 14 bases separated the two germline ends. The CDR3 loop reads CASSPLKERETQYF. CDR3 sequence (DNA): TGTGCCAGCAGCCCTCTTAAGGAGCGAGAGACCCAGTACTTC.

The J gene is TRBJ2-1, the V gene TRBV18; 9 nucleotides match TRBD2. The J call may be wrong; the DNA end is better matched by TRBJ2-7. The V gene's germline CDR1 is KGHSH and CDR2 LQKENI. The CDR3 has 15 residues. DNA of the CDR3: TGTGCCAGCTCATCGCTAGGGCGGGAGGGGAATGAGCAGTACTTC. It encodes CASSSLGREGNEQYF.

The V gene is TRBV13, the J gene TRBJ1-2, with D perhaps TRBD1 (6 bases). Germline V gene sequence: CDR1 PRHDT, CDR2 FYEKMQ (reference sequence). The V end was cut by 1 base, the J end by 8 bases, with 20 bases between. The CDR3 is made up of 16 amino acids. CDR3 sequence: CASSLAPNPRGHGYTF. The CDR3 region has the DNA TGTGCCAGCAGCTTAGCTCCGAATCCACGGGGGCACGGCTACACCTTC.

The chain couples TRBV27 to TRBJ1-5; maybe TRBD1 (5 bases). Germline CDR1 is MNHEY and CDR2 is SMNVEV (reference sequence). CDR3 length: 17 amino acids. V was trimmed by 1 base and J by 3 bases, leaving 16 bases between them. The DNA of the CDR3 is TGTGCCAGCAGTTTATTAGCCGGGACTGCCCCCAATCAGCCCCAGCATTTT. The encoded protein is CASSLLAGTAPNQPQHF.

The chain is built from TRBV6-6 and TRBJ1-1, with D unclear. Germline CDR1 reads MNHNY; CDR2 reads SVGAGI (reference sequence). This CDR3 contains 15 residues. The V end lost 3 bases, the J end lost 0 bases, and 11 bases lay between the germline ends. The CDR3 DNA follows: TGTGCCAGCAGTTATTCGGGAGGGCTGAACACTGAAGCTTTCTTT. The encoded protein is CASSYSGGLNTEAFF.

The J gene is TRBJ2-3, the V gene TRBV27; TRBD1 might be the D (6 bases). CDR3 length equals 15 residues. Germline CDR1 MNHEY, CDR2 SMNVEV (reference sequence). Trimming left V 3 bases short and J 3 bases short, with 13 bases between. The CDR3, as DNA: TGTGCCAGCAGTTTCCAGGGGCCCTGGACAGATACGCAGTATTTT. It encodes CASSFQGPWTDTQYF.

The chain links TRBV7-9 to TRBJ1-2; D may be TRBD1 (6 bases). The CDR3 extends over 15 amino acids. Trimming cost V 5 bases and J 4 bases, with 17 bases left between them. Germline CDR1 SEHNR, CDR2 FQNEAQ (reference sequence). For the CDR3, the DNA is TGTGCCAGCAGCGCCCTAGATAAGGGGGGCTATGGCTACACCTTC. Encoded protein: CASSALDKGGYGYTF.

The V gene is TRBV20-1, the J gene TRBJ2-3, with 7 bases matching TRBD2. With V trimmed by 2 bases and J by 0 bases, 11 bases remained unmatched. Germline lookup yields CDR1 DFQATT and CDR2 SNEGSKA (reference sequence). The CDR3 runs 17 residues. The CDR3 nucleotides are TGCAGTGCTAGAAAGGAGTTAGCGGGTCCTAGCACAGATACGCAGTATTTT. Protein: CSARKELAGPSTDTQYF.